The 12 T cell receptor beta chains below were found in one sample sequenced in a study of blood T cell repertoires in COVID-19 (dated by TCRdb to the early 2020s). Library prep was done by the immunoSEQ multiplex PCR assay. TCRdb mirrors the immuneACCESS table, restricted to in-frame sequences. Some clones are absent from its copies; in checked studies, under half trace to an unresolved V gene, and the reason for the others is unknown. For this sample there are some 120,000 clones; roughly 85% appear just once. The ten largest account for more than 6.5% of the sample. The sequenced material came from peripheral blood. The receptors stem from a man of 80 years or more with active or convalescent COVID-19.

This chain uses TRBV3-1 (or the pseudogene TRBV3-2) with TRBJ2-1; 7 bases agree with TRBD2. Losses at the gene ends were 6 bases for V and 4 bases for J; bases not matched to a gene: 12. The germline V gene has CDR1 LGHDT and CDR2 YNNKEL (reference sequence). The CDR3 has 16 amino acids. The CDR3 DNA reads as TGTGCCAGCAGACCTCTCGCGGCTAGCGGATACAATGAGCAGTTCTTC. Its translation is CASRPLAASGYNEQFF.

The chain carries TRBV7-9 and TRBJ1-1; D gene ambiguous. Looked up from germline, CDR1 is SEHNR and CDR2 is FQNEAQ (reference sequence). There are 15 residues in the CDR3. V lost 4 bases and J lost 5, with 17 bases in between. CDR3: CASSSPGGRWTEAFF. The CDR3 coding sequence is TGTGCCAGCAGCTCTCCAGGTGGCAGGTGGACTGAAGCTTTCTTT.

This sequence joins TRBV6-5 and TRBJ1-4; D is unclear. The germline V gene encodes CDR1 MNHEY and CDR2 SVGAGI. V gave up 5 bases and J gave up 3 bases, with 4 bases separating them. CDR3 length: 12 amino acids. CDR3 coding DNA: TGTGCCAGCAGTCGTTCTAATGAAAAACTGTTTTTT. This codes for CASSRSNEKLFF.

The rearrangement joins TRBV7-3 to TRBJ2-2, with D possibly matching TRBD2 (6 bases). Trimming cost V 5 bases and J 0 bases, with 13 bases left between them. The CDR3 contains 16 residues. Germline-derived CDR1 and CDR2 are SGHTA and FQGTGA. DNA of the CDR3: TGTGCCAGCAGCCTCCACGCGGGGCCGAACACCGGGGAGCTGTTTTTT. Its protein is CASSLHAGPNTGELFF.

This chain links TRBV19 with TRBJ1-6; 8 positions match TRBD1. The V gene's germline CDR1 is LNHDA and CDR2 SQIVND (reference sequence). The V and J ends lost 5 bases and 0 bases, in that order; junction bases with no gene match: 6. This CDR3 is built from 17 residues. Here the CDR3 DNA reads TGTGCCAGTAGTGCAGGGGGCCCGAGCTCCTATAATTCACCCCTCCACTTT. Its translation is CASSAGGPSSYNSPLHF.

This chain joins TRBV2 and TRBJ2-2, with TRBD1 identical over 7 bases. Trimming at V came to 6 bases and at J to 1 base, leaving 2 bases not matched to a gene. Looked up from germline, CDR1 is SNHLY and CDR2 is FYNNEI. The CDR3 consists of 14 residues. This CDR3 is CASRGQLNTGELFF. The DNA for the CDR3 is TGTGCCAGCAGGGGACAGTTGAACACCGGGGAGCTGTTTTTT.

The chain couples TRBV19 to TRBJ1-5; D may be TRBD1 (5 bases). The CDR3 sequence is 15 residues long. Germline V gene sequence: CDR1 LNHDA, CDR2 SQIVND (reference sequence). V was shortened by 7 bases and J by 6 bases, with 19 bases between the two germline ends. In DNA form, the CDR3 reads TGTGCCAGTACCCCTCCCGCGGGGAGGGGTCAGCCCCAGCATTTT. Translating gives CASTPPAGRGQPQHF. The full variable domain, with the rest looked up from reference TRBV19 and TRBJ1-5, is DGGITQSPKYLFRKEGQNVTLSCEQNLNHDAMYWYRQDPGQGLRLIYYSQIVNDFQKGDIAEGYSVSREKKESFPLTVTSAQKNPTAFYLCASTPPAGRGQPQHFGDGTRLSIL.

This chain uses TRBV9 with TRBJ2-3; D possibly corresponds to TRBD1 (5 bases). Germline V gene sequence: CDR1 SGDLS, CDR2 YYNGEE. V was cut by 0 bases and J by 8 bases, with 10 bases left in between. The CDR3 is 13 residues long. The CDR3 region is CASSVGQLATQYF. CDR3 bases: TGTGCCAGCAGCGTAGGACAGCTTGCTACGCAGTATTTT.

This rearrangement joins TRBV3-1 (or the pseudogene TRBV3-2) to TRBJ1-6, with D unresolved. The CDR3 has 14 amino acids. The germline V and J ends were trimmed by 3 bases and 7 bases, with 10 bases remaining between them. CDR1 LGHDT and CDR2 YNNKEL come from the germline V gene (reference sequence). This chain's CDR3 is CASSHSGGNSPLHF. The CDR3 nucleotides are TGTGCCAGCAGCCATTCAGGTGGCAATTCACCCCTCCACTTT.

CDR3 coding DNA: TGTGCCAGCAGCTTAAACAGGGGAGGTTTTCAGCCCCAGCATTTT. Protein sequence: CASSLNRGGFQPQHF. This chain links TRBV7-2 with TRBJ1-5; 7 nucleotides align to TRBD1. V trimming: 2 bases; J trimming: 6 bases; junction bases outside the gene matches: 7. The CDR3 is 15 residues long. Germline V CDR1 and CDR2: SGHTA, FQGNSA.

J is TRBJ2-1 and V is TRBV19; 10 bases are a match to TRBD2. The CDR3 spans 15 residues. The germline V gene encodes CDR1 LNHDA and CDR2 SQIVND (reference sequence). V was clipped by 1 base and J by 7 bases; unmatched bases: 4. The CDR3 DNA sequence: TGTGCCAGTAGTATAGTCACTAGCGGGGTTAATGAGCAGTTCTTC. Amino acid sequence: CASSIVTSGVNEQFF. The full variable domain, its missing parts supplied by reference TRBV19 and TRBJ2-1, is DGGITQSPKYLFRKEGQNVTLSCEQNLNHDAMYWYRQDPGQGLRLIYYSQIVNDFQKGDIAEGYSVSREKKESFPLTVTSAQKNPTAFYLCASSIVTSGVNEQFFGPGTRLTVL.

The chain uses TRBV11-1 and TRBJ2-7, with TRBD1 identical over 10 bases. The V and J ends lost 0 bases and 5 bases, in that order; junction bases with no gene match: 7. This CDR3 comprises 16 residues. Germline V gene sequence: CDR1 SGHAT, CDR2 FQDESV (reference sequence). The CDR3 loop reads CASSLAWGQGSDEQYF. CDR3 sequence (DNA): TGTGCCAGCAGCTTAGCGTGGGGACAGGGGTCCGACGAGCAGTACTTC.